This paragraph covers one TCR beta chain sequence. This CDR3 region has 17 residues. Unmatched junction bases numbered 15, after V lost 4 bases and J lost 6 bases. CDR1 LGHNA and CDR2 YSLEER come from the germline V gene. As processed by the authors: Reference gene primer amplification gave nucleated cell count estimates. Clones were read by immunoSEQ multiplex PCR, and TCRdb kept only the in-frame ones, dropping some. V and J calls and clone size are given by that table; D and trimming were obtained from the DNA. The profile shows about 160,000 clones, approximately 85% of them singletons. The data were obtained in a study of blood T cell repertoires in COVID-19. About the research overall: Some COVID-19 samples were acute and others convalescent; all came from the United States, Italy and Spain. PBMCs, B-cell-depleted T cells, or T cells were the source of the cDNA or gDNA that made up the material.

The J gene is TRBJ2-4, the V gene TRBV4-3; 7 bases are a match to TRBD1. This receptor was obtained from a man in his sixties who had recovered from COVID-19. Material for sequencing was peripheral blood. The CDR3 DNA reads as TGCGCCAGCAGCCTCAAGTTTGCAACAGGGGATCGAAACATTCAGTACTTC. Protein product: CASSLKFATGDRNIQYF.